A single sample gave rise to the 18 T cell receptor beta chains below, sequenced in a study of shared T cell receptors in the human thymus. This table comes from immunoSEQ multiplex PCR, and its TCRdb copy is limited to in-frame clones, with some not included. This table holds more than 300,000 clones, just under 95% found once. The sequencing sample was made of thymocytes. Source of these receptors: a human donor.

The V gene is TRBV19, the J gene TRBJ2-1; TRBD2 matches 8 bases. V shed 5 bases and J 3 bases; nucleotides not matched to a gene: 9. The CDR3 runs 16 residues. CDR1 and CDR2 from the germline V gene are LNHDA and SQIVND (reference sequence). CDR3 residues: CASSPRGAGDYNEQFF. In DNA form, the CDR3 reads TGTGCCAGTAGTCCCCGGGGAGCGGGGGACTACAATGAGCAGTTCTTC. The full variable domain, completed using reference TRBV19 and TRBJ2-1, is DGGITQSPKYLFRKEGQNVTLSCEQNLNHDAMYWYRQDPGQGLRLIYYSQIVNDFQKGDIAEGYSVSREKKESFPLTVTSAQKNPTAFYLCASSPRGAGDYNEQFFGPGTRLTVL.

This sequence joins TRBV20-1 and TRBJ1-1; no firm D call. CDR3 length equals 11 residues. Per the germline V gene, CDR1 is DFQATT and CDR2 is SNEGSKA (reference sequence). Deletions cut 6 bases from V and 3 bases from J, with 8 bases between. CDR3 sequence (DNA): TGCAGTGCCCTGGACGACACTGAAGCTTTCTTT. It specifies CSALDDTEAFF.

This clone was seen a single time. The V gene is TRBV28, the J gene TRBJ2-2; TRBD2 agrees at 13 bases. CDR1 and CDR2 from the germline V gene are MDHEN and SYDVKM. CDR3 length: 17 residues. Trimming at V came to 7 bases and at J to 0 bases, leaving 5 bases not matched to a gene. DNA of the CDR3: TGTGCCAGCATCGGACTAGCGGGAGAGGCGAACACCGGGGAGCTGTTTTTT. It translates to CASIGLAGEANTGELFF.

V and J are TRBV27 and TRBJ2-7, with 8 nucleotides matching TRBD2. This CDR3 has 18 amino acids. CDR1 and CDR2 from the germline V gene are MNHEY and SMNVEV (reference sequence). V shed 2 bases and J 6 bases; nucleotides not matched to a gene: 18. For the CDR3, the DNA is TGTGCCAGCAGTTTACGCGGGTTCGGGAGAGCGGGAGAGATCGAGCAGTACTTC. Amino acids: CASSLRGFGRAGEIEQYF.

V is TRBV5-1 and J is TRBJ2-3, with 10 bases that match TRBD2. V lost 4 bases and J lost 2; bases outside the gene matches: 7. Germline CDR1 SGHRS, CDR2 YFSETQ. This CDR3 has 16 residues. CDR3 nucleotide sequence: TGCGCCAGCAGCCACGTACTAGCGGGGCTCACAGATACGCAGTATTTT. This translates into CASSHVLAGLTDTQYF.

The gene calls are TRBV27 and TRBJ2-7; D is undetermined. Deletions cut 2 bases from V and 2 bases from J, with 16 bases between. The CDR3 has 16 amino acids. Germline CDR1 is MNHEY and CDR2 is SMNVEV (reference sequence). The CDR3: CASSLIFRPHPYEQYF. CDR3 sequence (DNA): TGTGCCAGCAGTTTAATATTCAGACCTCATCCCTACGAGCAGTACTTC.

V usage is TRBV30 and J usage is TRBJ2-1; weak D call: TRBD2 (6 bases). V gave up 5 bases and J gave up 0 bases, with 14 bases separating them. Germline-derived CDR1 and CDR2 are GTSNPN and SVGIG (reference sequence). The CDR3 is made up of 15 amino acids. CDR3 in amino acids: CAWGGGLSSYNEQFF. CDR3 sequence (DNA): TGTGCCTGGGGAGGAGGGCTGAGCTCCTACAATGAGCAGTTCTTC.

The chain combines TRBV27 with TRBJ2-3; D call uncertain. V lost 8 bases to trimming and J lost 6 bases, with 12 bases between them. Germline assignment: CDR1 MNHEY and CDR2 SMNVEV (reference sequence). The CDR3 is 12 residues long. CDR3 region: CASGFHKDTQYF. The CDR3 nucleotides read TGTGCCAGCGGGTTCCATAAGGATACGCAGTATTTT.

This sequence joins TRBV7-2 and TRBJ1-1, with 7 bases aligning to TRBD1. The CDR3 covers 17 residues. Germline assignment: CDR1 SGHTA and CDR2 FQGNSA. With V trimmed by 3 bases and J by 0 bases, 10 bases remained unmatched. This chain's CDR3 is CASSFYGTAFMNTEAFF. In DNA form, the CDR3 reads TGTGCCAGCAGCTTTTACGGGACAGCTTTTATGAACACTGAAGCTTTCTTT.

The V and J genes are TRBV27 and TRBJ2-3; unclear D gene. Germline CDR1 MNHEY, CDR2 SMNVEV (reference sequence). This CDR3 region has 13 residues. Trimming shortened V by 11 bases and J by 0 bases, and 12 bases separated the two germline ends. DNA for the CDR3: TGTGCCGCCAAGGACGCTAGCACAGATACGCAGTATTTT. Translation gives CAAKDASTDTQYF.

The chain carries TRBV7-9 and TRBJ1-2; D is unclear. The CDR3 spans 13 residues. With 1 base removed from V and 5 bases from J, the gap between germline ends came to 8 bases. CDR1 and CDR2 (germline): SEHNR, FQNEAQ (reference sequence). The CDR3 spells CASSLDSLYGYTF. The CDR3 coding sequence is TGTGCCAGCAGCTTAGACAGCCTATATGGCTACACCTTC.

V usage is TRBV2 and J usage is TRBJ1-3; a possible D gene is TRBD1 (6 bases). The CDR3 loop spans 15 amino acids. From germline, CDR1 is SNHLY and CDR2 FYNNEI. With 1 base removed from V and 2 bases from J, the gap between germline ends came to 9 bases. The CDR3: CASSEGGGTGNTIYF. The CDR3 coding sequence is TGTGCCAGCAGTGAAGGAGGGGGGACTGGAAACACCATATATTTT.

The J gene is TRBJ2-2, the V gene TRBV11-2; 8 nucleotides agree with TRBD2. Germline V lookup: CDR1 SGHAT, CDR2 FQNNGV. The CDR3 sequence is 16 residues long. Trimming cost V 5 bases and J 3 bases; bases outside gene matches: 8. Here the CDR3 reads CASSPRGGRYTGELFF. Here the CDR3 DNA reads TGTGCCAGCAGCCCGAGGGGCGGGAGGTACACCGGGGAGCTGTTTTTT. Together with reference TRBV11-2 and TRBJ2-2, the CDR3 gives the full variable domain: EAGVAQSPRYKIIEKRQSVAFWCNPISGHATLYWYQQILGQGPKLLIQFQNNGVVDDSQLPKDRFSAERLKGVDSTLKIQPAKLEDSAVYLCASSPRGGRYTGELFFGEGSRLTVL.

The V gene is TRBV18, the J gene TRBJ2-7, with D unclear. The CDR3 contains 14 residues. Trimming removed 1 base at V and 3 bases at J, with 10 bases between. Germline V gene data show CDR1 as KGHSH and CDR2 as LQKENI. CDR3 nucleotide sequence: TGTGCCAGCTCACCACGGGCCTCACTCTACGAGCAGTACTTC. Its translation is CASSPRASLYEQYF.

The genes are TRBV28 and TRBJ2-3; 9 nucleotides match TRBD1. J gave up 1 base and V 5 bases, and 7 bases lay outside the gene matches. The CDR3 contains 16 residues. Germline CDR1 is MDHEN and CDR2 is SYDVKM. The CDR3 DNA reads TGTGCCAGCAGTCTCGACCGGGACAGGGGCACAGATACGCAGTATTTT. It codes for CASSLDRDRGTDTQYF. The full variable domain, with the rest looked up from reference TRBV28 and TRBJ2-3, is DVKVTQSSRYLVKRTGEKVFLECVQDMDHENMFWYRQDPGLGLRLIYFSYDVKMKEKGDIPEGYSVSREKKERFSLILESASTNQTSMYLCASSLDRDRGTDTQYFGPGTRLTVL.

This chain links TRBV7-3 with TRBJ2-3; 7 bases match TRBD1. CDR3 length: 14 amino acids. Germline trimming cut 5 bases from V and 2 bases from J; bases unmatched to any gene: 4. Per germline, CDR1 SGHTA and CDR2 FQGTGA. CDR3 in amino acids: CASSADRNTDTQYF. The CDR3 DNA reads TGTGCCAGCAGCGCGGACAGGAACACAGATACGCAGTATTTT.

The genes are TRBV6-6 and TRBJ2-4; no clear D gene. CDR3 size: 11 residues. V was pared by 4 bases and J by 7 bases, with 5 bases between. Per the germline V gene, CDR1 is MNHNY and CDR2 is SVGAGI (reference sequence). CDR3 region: CASSWRNIQYF. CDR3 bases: TGTGCCAGCAGTTGGCGGAACATTCAGTACTTC.

The CDR3 DNA reads TGTGCCAGCTCACCATTCCCCAGGGGGCGCGGCGAGCAGTACTTC. This codes for CASSPFPRGRGEQYF. The chain recombines TRBV18 with TRBJ2-7, with 8 bases matching TRBD1. This CDR3 has 15 residues. The trim removed 2 bases at V and 6 bases at J, leaving 9 bases unmatched. Germline loops: CDR1 KGHSH, CDR2 LQKENI.